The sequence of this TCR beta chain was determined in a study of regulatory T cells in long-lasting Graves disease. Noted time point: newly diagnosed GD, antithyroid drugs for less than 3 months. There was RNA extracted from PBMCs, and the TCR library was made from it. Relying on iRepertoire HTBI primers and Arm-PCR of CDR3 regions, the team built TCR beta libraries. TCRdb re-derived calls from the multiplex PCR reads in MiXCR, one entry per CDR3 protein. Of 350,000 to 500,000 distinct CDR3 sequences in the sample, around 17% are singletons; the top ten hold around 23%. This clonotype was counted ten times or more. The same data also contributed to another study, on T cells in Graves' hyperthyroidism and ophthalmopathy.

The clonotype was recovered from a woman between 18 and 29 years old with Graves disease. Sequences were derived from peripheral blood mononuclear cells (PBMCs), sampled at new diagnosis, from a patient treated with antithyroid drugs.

CDR3 amino acids: CSANKRYQGYNEQFF. CDR3 DNA: TGCAGTGCTAATAAAAGGTATCAGGGATACAATGAGCAGTTCTTC. The rearrangement joins TRBV20-1 to TRBJ2-1, with D tentatively TRBD1 (5 bases). V gave up 4 bases and J gave up 4 bases, with 17 bases separating them. Germline CDR1 DFQATT, CDR2 SNEGSKA (reference sequence). CDR3 length: 15 amino acids.